This T cell receptor (beta chain) came from a study of T cell changes during pregnancy in multiple sclerosis. Method: immunoSEQ multiplex PCR; TCRdb's copy keeps in-frame clones and lacks some. The table includes some 60,000 clones, roughly 90% detected once. Germline CDR1 SGDLS, CDR2 YYNGEE. Deletions cut 0 bases from V and 9 bases from J, with 9 bases between. The CDR3 covers 12 residues. The genes are TRBV9 and TRBJ1-2; perhaps TRBD1 as D (5 bases). Sequences were derived from peripheral blood, sampled in the second trimester of pregnancy. This clonotype was obtained from a female donor in good health, enrolled as a control in a pregnancy study. CDR3 coding DNA: TGTGCCAGCAGCGTAGGACAGAATAGCTACACCTTC. Its translation is CASSVGQNSYTF.